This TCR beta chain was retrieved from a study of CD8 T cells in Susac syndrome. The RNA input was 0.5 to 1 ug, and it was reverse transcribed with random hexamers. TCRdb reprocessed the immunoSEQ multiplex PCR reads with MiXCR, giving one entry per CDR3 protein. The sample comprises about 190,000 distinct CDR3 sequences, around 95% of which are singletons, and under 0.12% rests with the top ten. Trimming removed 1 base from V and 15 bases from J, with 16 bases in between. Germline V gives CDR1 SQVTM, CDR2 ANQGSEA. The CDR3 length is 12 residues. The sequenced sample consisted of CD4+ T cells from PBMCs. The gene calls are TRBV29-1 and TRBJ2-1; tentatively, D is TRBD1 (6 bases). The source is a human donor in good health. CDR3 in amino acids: CSVEVLQGPLFF. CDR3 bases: TGCAGCGTTGAAGTTCTACAGGGACCTCTGTTCTTC.